The 2 T cell receptor beta chains listed next were all sequenced from one sample in a study of OX40 agonist ivuxolimab in advanced cancers. Data came from immunoSEQ multiplex PCR; TCRdb stores just in-frame clones and leaves some out. The table has more than 50,000 clones, 80% to 90% seen once. Here the sequenced sample was CD4+ or CD8+ T cells sorted from blood, taken in a trial of the OX40 agonist ivuxolimab. These receptor sequences come from an adult with an advanced solid tumor such as melanoma, head and neck, liver or kidney cancer.

Here the CDR3 DNA reads TGTGCCAGCACGGGACAGGGTGCCACCGGGGAGCTGTTTTTT. Amino acid sequence: CASTGQGATGELFF. V and J are TRBV6-1 and TRBJ2-2, with 9 positions matching TRBD1. Germline CDR1 MNHNS, CDR2 SASEGT. J was trimmed by 4 bases and V by 7 bases; bases with no gene match: 4. This CDR3 comprises 14 residues.

The chain recombines TRBV11-1 with TRBJ2-3, with 11 bases aligning to TRBD2. CDR1 and CDR2 (germline): SGHAT, FQDESV (reference sequence). V lost 3 bases to trimming and J lost 5 bases; unmatched junction nucleotides: 7. This CDR3 is built from 16 residues. The CDR3 spells CASSLLTSGAGDTQYF. CDR3 in DNA: TGTGCCAGCAGCTTGCTGACTAGCGGGGCCGGAGATACGCAGTATTTT.